The present entry profiles one TCR beta chain with its context. The CDR3 totals 14 residues. Germline values: CDR1 MNHEY, CDR2 SVGAGI. Trimming cost V 4 bases and J 2 bases, with 11 bases left between them. This sample stems from a study of blood T cell repertoires in COVID-19. Study-level background: From the United States, Italy and Spain came samples of acute and convalescent COVID-19. From T cells, B-cell-depleted T cells, or PBMCs came the material, which was cDNA or gDNA.

The authors' processing: Amplified reference gene primers provided the basis for estimating nucleated cell counts. Generated by immunoSEQ multiplex PCR, the TCRdb table keeps only in-frame clones and is missing some. V, J and clone size reflect that table, while D and trimming were determined from the DNA. This table holds approximately 180,000 clones, 87% found once. The TCR comes from a man in his 60s with active or convalescent COVID-19. This sequence joins TRBV6-5 and TRBJ1-2; unclear D gene. The sequenced sample consisted of peripheral blood. CDR3 residues: CASSSLPGNYGYTF. CDR3 nucleotide sequence: TGTGCCAGCAGTTCCCTCCCCGGGAACTATGGCTACACCTTC.